The next 26 T cell receptor beta chains were all read from a single sample in a study of OX40 agonist ivuxolimab in advanced cancers. The protocol was immunoSEQ multiplex PCR, while the TCRdb copy is restricted to in-frame clones and leaves out a portion. The data contain tens of thousands of clones, more than 65% of them singletons. This specimen consisted of CD4+ or CD8+ T cells sorted from blood, obtained in a trial of the OX40 agonist ivuxolimab. These receptors all come from an adult with an advanced solid tumor such as melanoma, head and neck, liver or kidney cancer.

This chain's CDR3 is CASSMVTGGADTQYF. CDR3 nucleotides: TGTGCCAGTAGTATGGTAACGGGAGGGGCAGATACGCAGTATTTT. The chain has TRBV19 and TRBJ2-3; 8 nucleotides agree with TRBD2. CDR3 length: 15 amino acids. CDR1 and CDR2 from the germline V gene are LNHDA and SQIVND (reference sequence). J lost 4 bases, V lost 3 bases, and 6 bases had no gene match. The full variable domain, its missing parts supplied by reference TRBV19 and TRBJ2-3, is DGGITQSPKYLFRKEGQNVTLSCEQNLNHDAMYWYRQDPGQGLRLIYYSQIVNDFQKGDIAEGYSVSREKKESFPLTVTSAQKNPTAFYLCASSMVTGGADTQYFGPGTRLTVL.

This clone has only one observation. J is TRBJ1-2 and V is TRBV7-9; unclear D gene. This CDR3 contains 15 residues. Germline loops: CDR1 SEHNR, CDR2 FQNEAQ (reference sequence). V lost 1 base, J lost 0 bases, and 9 bases lay in between. CDR3 amino acids: CASSLVPATNYGYTF. The CDR3 DNA follows: TGTGCCAGCAGCTTAGTCCCGGCGACTAACTATGGCTACACCTTC.

The V and J genes are TRBV6-6 and TRBJ2-2, with D possibly TRBD1 on 6 matching bases. Trimming left V 4 bases short and J 8 bases short, with 8 bases between. The germline gives CDR1 MNHNY, CDR2 SVGAGI (reference sequence). The CDR3 is 12 residues long. This CDR3 is CASSWTEGELFF. CDR3 nucleotides: TGTGCCAGCAGTTGGACAGAAGGGGAGCTGTTTTTT.

The gene calls are TRBV18 and TRBJ2-7; no definite D call. Trimming stripped 2 bases from V and 4 bases from J, with 3 bases between. The CDR3 spans 11 residues. CDR1 is KGHSH, CDR2 LQKENI, per germline. The CDR3 is CASSPAYEQYF. The CDR3 region has the DNA TGTGCCAGCTCACCAGCGTACGAGCAGTACTTC.

There are a few counts of this clone. The chain couples TRBV4-2 to TRBJ1-1, with TRBD1 matching 7 bases. Germline V gives CDR1 LGHNA, CDR2 YNFKEQ. This CDR3 has 13 residues. Germline trimming cut 4 bases from V and 3 bases from J; bases unmatched to any gene: 2. In DNA form, the CDR3 reads TGTGCCAGCAGCCCAGACAGGGACACTGAAGCTTTCTTT. Amino acids: CASSPDRDTEAFF.

In this sample, this clone turned up once. The chain couples TRBV7-9 to TRBJ2-1; 11 nucleotides match TRBD2. Germline loops: CDR1 SEHNR, CDR2 FQNEAQ (reference sequence). V shed 5 bases, J shed 0 bases, and the junction held 9 bases outside the gene matches. This CDR3 is 18 amino acids long. CDR3 residues: CASSASPGLADSYNEQFF. For the CDR3, the DNA is TGTGCCAGCAGCGCATCCCCGGGACTAGCGGACTCCTACAATGAGCAGTTCTTC.

The genes are TRBV28 and TRBJ1-2; TRBD1 is a possible D gene (5 bases). Trimming removed 5 bases at V and 4 bases at J, with 17 bases between. The CDR3 spans 15 residues. Germline-derived CDR1 and CDR2 are MDHEN and SYDVKM. The CDR3 loop is CASSVPSGASYGYTF. CDR3 sequence (DNA): TGTGCCAGCAGTGTACCCAGTGGGGCTAGCTATGGCTACACCTTC.

This chain joins TRBV5-5 and TRBJ2-1; the D gene is possibly TRBD2 (6 bases). Per the germline V gene, CDR1 is SGHKS and CDR2 is YYEKEE (reference sequence). V shed 0 bases and J shed 6 bases, with 13 bases lying between them. This CDR3 has 15 amino acids. The CDR3 region is CASSLELALFNEQFF. The CDR3, as DNA: TGTGCCAGCAGCTTGGAACTAGCATTGTTCAATGAGCAGTTCTTC.

The chain combines TRBV5-1 with TRBJ1-1; 12 bases fit TRBD1. V was pared by 0 bases and J by 5 bases, with 8 bases of the junction left unmatched. The CDR3 runs 17 residues. Germline CDR1 SGHRS, CDR2 YFSETQ. The CDR3 loop reads CASSLVGQGASGTEAFF. CDR3 nucleotides: TGCGCCAGCAGCTTGGTGGGACAGGGGGCGTCGGGAACTGAAGCTTTCTTT.

The chain uses TRBV12-5 and TRBJ2-7, with no clear D. Trimming took off 1 base at V and 4 bases at J, with 11 bases between the two ends. The CDR3 totals 14 residues. Germline CDR1 is LGHNT and CDR2 is FRNRAP. As DNA, the CDR3 is TGTGCTAGTGGTTTGGGCCCCGCCGAGTACGAGCAGTACGTC. It translates to CASGLGPAEYEQYV.

V usage is TRBV4-2 and J usage is TRBJ2-7, with 10 bases matching TRBD1. Germline values: CDR1 LGHNA, CDR2 YNFKEQ. V lost 4 bases, J lost 7 bases, and 4 bases stayed unmatched. The CDR3 extends over 13 amino acids. The CDR3 spells CASSRQGAGEQYF. The CDR3 nucleotides are TGTGCCAGCAGCCGACAGGGGGCGGGGGAGCAGTACTTC.

V usage is TRBV7-8 and J usage is TRBJ1-2; weak D call: TRBD1 (5 bases). This CDR3 spans 15 amino acids. Germline CDR1 reads SGHVS; CDR2 reads FQNEAQ. V lost 1 base to trimming and J lost 2 bases, with 11 bases between them. The CDR3 loop is CASSLGQLNNYGYTF. The CDR3 nucleotides are TGTGCCAGCAGCTTAGGACAGCTTAACAACTATGGCTACACCTTC.

The J gene is TRBJ2-3, the V gene TRBV7-6; possibly TRBD2 for D (6 bases). The CDR3 loop spans 16 amino acids. Per the germline V gene, CDR1 is SGHVS and CDR2 is FNYEAQ. Deletions cut 6 bases from V and 4 bases from J, with 20 bases between. The CDR3 DNA follows: TGTGCCAGCAGTCGGAAGGGACTCCTTAGGGCAGATACGCAGTATTTT. This sequence encodes CASSRKGLLRADTQYF.

The chain carries TRBV27 and TRBJ1-3; D ambiguous. Trimming took off 4 bases at V and 4 bases at J, with 11 bases between the two ends. The CDR3 has 14 residues. Looked up from germline, CDR1 is MNHEY and CDR2 is SMNVEV (reference sequence). The CDR3 region has the DNA TGTGCCAGCAGTTCAAGGACCAGCGGAAACACCATATATTTT. Its protein is CASSSRTSGNTIYF.

This clone was seen a single time. The chain recombines TRBV6-1 with TRBJ1-5; D is perhaps TRBD1 (6 bases). With 2 bases removed from V and 1 base from J, the gap between germline ends came to 12 bases. CDR1 MNHNS and CDR2 SASEGT come from the germline V gene. The CDR3 consists of 16 residues. CDR3 in amino acids: CASSELRGKSNQPQHF. The CDR3 DNA is TGTGCCAGCAGTGAATTGAGGGGGAAGAGCAATCAGCCCCAGCATTTT.

This rearrangement joins TRBV9 to TRBJ2-7; D may be TRBD2 (5 bases). The CDR3 extends over 13 amino acids. Between the trimmed V and J ends, which lost 1 base and 4 bases, there was a span of 9 bases. Germline assignment: CDR1 SGDLS and CDR2 YYNGEE. CDR3 region: CASSVTREYEQYF. The CDR3 DNA sequence: TGTGCCAGCAGCGTAACGAGGGAGTACGAGCAGTACTTC.

The chain couples TRBV4-1 to TRBJ1-1, with unresolved D. The CDR3 extends over 14 amino acids. Per the germline V gene, CDR1 is MGHRA and CDR2 is YSYEKL. Trimming took off 4 bases at V and 4 bases at J, with 13 bases between the two ends. CDR3 bases: TGCGCCAGCAGCCCGGGAGTAGGAACCACTGAAGCTTTCTTT. This codes for CASSPGVGTTEAFF.

There are a few counts of this clone. The V call is TRBV7-2, the J call TRBJ1-3; D not resolved. The germline V gene encodes CDR1 SGHTA and CDR2 FQGNSA. V was trimmed by 2 bases and J by 0 bases, leaving 5 bases between them. The CDR3 consists of 14 residues. CDR3 loop: CASSLYLSGNTIYF. The CDR3 nucleotides are TGTGCCAGCAGCTTATATCTCTCTGGAAACACCATATATTTT.

The rearrangement links TRBV11-2 to TRBJ1-1, with 9 bases matching TRBD1. Germline assignment: CDR1 SGHAT and CDR2 FQNNGV. The CDR3 spans 17 residues. Germline trimming cut 1 base from V and 6 bases from J; bases unmatched to any gene: 12. The CDR3 loop is CASSLVVWGQGQSEAFF. CDR3 DNA sequence: TGTGCCAGCAGCTTAGTAGTATGGGGACAGGGCCAGTCTGAAGCTTTCTTT.

The chain uses TRBV28 and TRBJ2-7; 9 nucleotides align to TRBD1. CDR3 length: 14 residues. The ends lost 6 bases at V and 2 bases at J; junction bases unmatched: 5. In germline, CDR1 is MDHEN, CDR2 SYDVKM. For the CDR3, the DNA is TGTGCCAGCAGGGACAGGGGTCCCACCTACGAGCAGTACGTC. Residues: CASRDRGPTYEQYV.

The chain recombines TRBV27 with TRBJ1-5; D possibly corresponds to TRBD1 (5 bases). This CDR3 has 18 residues. With 2 bases removed from V and 2 bases from J, the gap between germline ends came to 19 bases. Germline assignment: CDR1 MNHEY and CDR2 SMNVEV (reference sequence). The CDR3, as DNA: TGTGCCAGCAGTTTAGAGGGGATCGGGGGAGGGGGCAATCAGCCCCAGCATTTT. Encoded protein: CASSLEGIGGGGNQPQHF.

The chain employs TRBV6-6 and TRBJ2-7; TRBD1 agrees at 9 bases. The CDR3 has 15 residues. The V gene end was trimmed by 8 bases and the J gene end by 3 bases; junction bases not matched to a gene: 11. CDR1 is MNHNY, CDR2 SVGAGI, per germline (reference sequence). DNA for the CDR3: TGTGCCAGCGGAGTAAGCGGGACAGGGCGCTACGAGCAGTACTTC. Its protein product is CASGVSGTGRYEQYF.

The chain has TRBV6-5 and TRBJ2-5, with D perhaps given as TRBD1 or TRBD2 (5 bases each). The V gene lost 2 bases and the J gene lost 5 bases, with 15 bases spanning the gap. Germline lookup yields CDR1 MNHEY and CDR2 SVGAGI. This CDR3 has 15 amino acids. CDR3 coding DNA: TGTGCCAGCAGTTACGCGACGGGGCGAGGGGAGACCCAGTACTTC. It codes for CASSYATGRGETQYF.

The V and J genes are TRBV6-5 and TRBJ1-2, with 7 positions matching TRBD1. Per germline, CDR1 MNHEY and CDR2 SVGAGI. This CDR3 has 14 amino acids. The V and J ends lost 2 bases and 3 bases, in that order; junction bases with no gene match: 3. The CDR3 here is CASSYGRGDYGYTF. Here the CDR3 DNA reads TGTGCCAGCAGTTACGGCAGGGGGGACTATGGCTACACCTTC.

The chain links TRBV5-4 to TRBJ2-2; either TRBD1 or TRBD2 may fit D (5 bases each). CDR1 is SGHNT and CDR2 is YYREEE in the germline V gene (reference sequence). The germline V and J ends were trimmed by 2 bases and 7 bases, with 9 bases remaining between them. The CDR3 has 13 residues. The chain's CDR3 is CASSLEGYGELFF. The CDR3 bases are TGTGCCAGCAGCTTAGAGGGGTACGGGGAGCTGTTTTTT. Using reference TRBV5-4 and TRBJ2-2 for the parts outside the CDR3, the full variable domain is ETGVTQSPTHLIKTRGQQVTLRCSSQSGHNTVSWYQQALGQGPQFIFQYYREEENGRGNFPPRFSGLQFPNYSSELNVNALELDDSALYLCASSLEGYGELFFGEGSRLTVL.

This clone appeared a single time. The rearrangement uses TRBV19 and TRBJ1-5; D gene unclear. Germline V gene data show CDR1 as LNHDA and CDR2 as SQIVND (reference sequence). V was pared by 8 bases and J by 0 bases, with 8 bases between. The CDR3 contains 13 residues. This chain's CDR3 is CASVTGSNQPQHF. The CDR3 DNA is TGTGCCAGTGTGACGGGTAGCAATCAGCCCCAGCATTTT.